Each of the 20 T cell receptor beta chains below was sequenced from the same sample in a study of T-cell memory formation after mild COVID-19. TCRdb re-derived calls from the 5' RACE reads in MiXCR, one entry per CDR3 protein. The sample records around 160,000 distinct CDR3 sequences, roughly 12% being singletons. Material for sequencing was PBMCs or a T cell subset sorted from them (not recorded which). These receptors were taken from a man aged 18 to 35 who had mild COVID-19 (a few samples of this study predate the infection). Cell type and time point are not known.

This chain connects TRBV24-1 to TRBJ1-2; possible D gene TRBD1, 6 bases. The CDR3 has 13 residues. V was trimmed by 11 bases and J by 4 bases, leaving 16 bases between them. Germline CDR1 reads KGHDR; CDR2 reads SFDVKD. CDR3 sequence reads: CAIGAQGGYGYTF. The CDR3 nucleotides are TGTGCCATCGGGGCACAGGGTGGCTATGGCTACACCTTC.

Here the CDR3 DNA reads TGTGCCACCGGACATAACCTGCAGGGAGGGGAGACCCAGTACTTC. Protein product: CATGHNLQGGETQYF. J is TRBJ2-5 and V is TRBV15; 7 positions agree with TRBD2. CDR3 size: 15 residues. Losses at the gene ends were 8 bases for V and 5 bases for J; bases not matched to a gene: 14. Germline loops: CDR1 LNHNV, CDR2 YYDKDF (reference sequence).

This clonotype has only a few counts. V is TRBV7-9 and J is TRBJ1-2; D is undetermined. Germline V gene lookup returns CDR1 SEHNR and CDR2 FQNEAQ (reference sequence). The CDR3 length is 12 residues. V was pared by 8 bases and J by 2 bases, with 9 bases between. CDR3 DNA: TGTGCCAGCGAGGTACAGAACTATGGCTACACCTTC. Its protein product is CASEVQNYGYTF.

This clonotype was seen many times. The J gene is TRBJ2-3, the V gene TRBV2, with D possibly TRBD2 on 7 matching bases. The CDR3 spans 14 residues. Germline V gene sequence: CDR1 SNHLY, CDR2 FYNNEI. V shed 8 bases and J shed 1 base, with 13 bases lying between them. CDR3 nucleotides: TGTGCCAGCGGGGGGGCCTCACGCACAGATACGCAGTATTTT. Protein product: CASGGASRTDTQYF.

The gene calls are TRBV4-2 and TRBJ2-3; 11 bases align to TRBD2. Germline values: CDR1 LGHNA, CDR2 YNFKEQ. The V and J ends lost 2 bases and 3 bases, in that order; junction bases with no gene match: 10. The CDR3 runs 18 residues. This chain's CDR3 is CASSQTSGGGGMTDTQYF. The CDR3 DNA reads TGTGCCAGCAGCCAAACTAGCGGGGGCGGAGGGATGACAGATACGCAGTATTTT.

This clonotype has a handful of counts. J is TRBJ2-7 and V is TRBV6-6; possible D gene TRBD1, 6 bases. The CDR3 runs 13 residues. CDR1 and CDR2 from the germline V gene are MNHNY and SVGAGI (reference sequence). V lost 6 bases, J lost 2 bases, and 11 bases lay in between. CDR3 sequence (DNA): TGTGCCAGCAGACTACAGGGAGCCTACGAGCAGTACTTC. Translating gives CASRLQGAYEQYF.

This clonotype was seen many times. This chain links TRBV4-3 with TRBJ1-1; a weak D match, TRBD1 (6 bases). V gave up 4 bases and J gave up 0 bases, with 12 bases separating them. The CDR3 is 15 residues long. Germline V gene sequence: CDR1 LGHNA, CDR2 YSLEER. CDR3 amino acids: CASSPQGIMNTEAFF. The CDR3 DNA is TGCGCCAGCAGCCCCCAGGGGATCATGAACACTGAAGCTTTCTTT.

This clonotype was seen more than once but under ten times. This rearrangement joins TRBV7-2 to TRBJ2-5; D is uncertain. The V gene lost 3 bases and the J gene lost 3 bases, with 17 bases spanning the gap. The CDR3 extends over 16 amino acids. In germline, CDR1 is SGHTA, CDR2 FQGNSA. The CDR3 spells CASSFFGRILKETQYF. In DNA, the CDR3 is TGTGCCAGCAGCTTTTTTGGCAGGATCCTTAAAGAGACCCAGTACTTC. The whole variable domain, filled in from reference TRBV7-2 and TRBJ2-5, reads GAGVSQSPSNKVTEKGKDVELRCDPISGHTALYWYRQSLGQGLEFLIYFQGNSAPDKSGLPSDRFSAERTGGSVSTLTIQRTQQEDSAVYLCASSFFGRILKETQYFGPGTRLLVL.

This clonotype was picked up a small number of times. The chain couples TRBV5-5 to TRBJ2-7, with D possibly matching TRBD2 (6 bases). The CDR3 has 15 amino acids. Trimming left V 3 bases short and J 0 bases short, with 13 bases between. The V gene's germline CDR1 is SGHKS and CDR2 YYEKEE (reference sequence). CDR3 coding DNA: TGTGCCAGCAGCTCTCGGGACTCGAGCTCCTACGAGCAGTACTTC. This translates into CASSSRDSSSYEQYF.

This clonotype has only a few counts. This chain joins TRBV12-3 or TRBV12-4 and TRBJ1-6; D may be TRBD1 (5 bases). V lost 6 bases, J lost 6 bases, and 9 bases lay in between. The CDR3 spans 13 residues. The CDR3 bases are TGTGCCAGCAGCCGGGACGCTAATTCACCCCTCCACTTT. Translation: CASSRDANSPLHF.

CDR3 coding DNA: TGTGCCAGCAGCCTCACCCGCAGGGGAAGGGGTGGGACTAATGAAAAACTGTTTTTT. Amino acid sequence: CASSLTRRGRGGTNEKLFF. This rearrangement joins TRBV7-2 to TRBJ1-4, with TRBD1 as a possible D gene (6 bases). Germline V lookup: CDR1 SGHTA, CDR2 FQGNSA. The CDR3 is 19 residues long. With 5 bases removed from V and 2 bases from J, the gap between germline ends came to 24 bases. The variable domain in full, with the rest retrieved from reference TRBV7-2 and TRBJ1-4, is GAGVSQSPSNKVTEKGKDVELRCDPISGHTALYWYRQSLGQGLEFLIYFQGNSAPDKSGLPSDRFSAERTGGSVSTLTIQRTQQEDSAVYLCASSLTRRGRGGTNEKLFFGSGTQLSVL.

The chain uses TRBV4-1 and TRBJ1-6; TRBD1 might be the D (5 bases). Between the trimmed V and J ends, which lost 2 bases and 7 bases, there was a span of 9 bases. Germline V CDR1 and CDR2: MGHRA, YSYEKL. The CDR3 covers 14 residues. CDR3 DNA sequence: TGCGCCAGCAGCCAAAGGCAGGGAAATTCACCCCTCCACTTT. As protein: CASSQRQGNSPLHF.

This clonotype was seen ten or more times. V gene TRBV7-6 combines with J gene TRBJ2-3; D may be TRBD2 (6 bases). Trimming took 3 bases from V and 5 from J, leaving 15 bases between them. Germline CDR1 reads SGHVS; CDR2 reads FNYEAQ. The CDR3 length is 15 residues. The CDR3 here is CASSFLLAGGDTQYF. CDR3 nucleotides: TGTGCCAGCAGCTTCCTACTAGCCGGGGGAGATACGCAGTATTTT.

This clonotype was seen more than once but under ten times. The chain links TRBV7-2 to TRBJ2-3; D is perhaps TRBD2 (5 bases). The length of the CDR3 is 14 residues. Per germline, CDR1 SGHTA and CDR2 FQGNSA. Trimming removed 4 bases at V and 4 bases at J, with 12 bases between. The chain's CDR3 is CASSSGLLPDTQYF. The CDR3, as DNA: TGTGCCAGCAGCTCCGGACTGCTGCCAGATACGCAGTATTTT.

This clonotype was detected a few times. This chain uses TRBV3-1 with TRBJ2-2, with D perhaps matching TRBD1 (6 bases). Trimming took off 6 bases at V and 4 bases at J, with 12 bases between the two ends. The CDR3 is 14 residues long. The germline gives CDR1 LGHDT, CDR2 YNNKEL (reference sequence). The CDR3 DNA reads TGTGCCAGCAGACAACAGGGAACCACCGGGGAGCTGTTTTTT. Translation gives CASRQQGTTGELFF.

This clonotype has a handful of counts. The chain is built from TRBV10-3 and TRBJ2-5, with 9 nucleotides matching TRBD1. Losses at the gene ends were 0 bases for V and 5 bases for J; bases not matched to a gene: 7. The CDR3 runs 16 residues. Germline CDR1 and CDR2: ENHRY and SYGVKD. CDR3 bases: TGTGCCATCAGTGAGTCGGGACAGGGAACTCTCGAGACCCAGTACTTC. Its translation is CAISESGQGTLETQYF.

This chain connects TRBV7-3 to TRBJ2-2; 8 bases fit TRBD1. This CDR3 is 17 amino acids long. From germline, CDR1 is SGHTA and CDR2 FQGTGA. Germline trimming cut 6 bases from V and 4 bases from J; bases unmatched to any gene: 13. This chain's CDR3 is CASSLSPRGPSTGELFF. Here the CDR3 DNA reads TGTGCCAGCAGTTTATCCCCCAGGGGGCCGAGCACCGGGGAGCTGTTTTTT.

The chain couples TRBV27 to TRBJ1-5, with no clear D. The germline V gene encodes CDR1 MNHEY and CDR2 SMNVEV (reference sequence). Trimming took off 6 bases at V and 0 bases at J, with 6 bases between the two ends. The CDR3 sequence is 13 residues long. CDR3 in DNA: TGTGCCAGCAGCCCCCTTAGCAATCAGCCCCAGCATTTT. Translating gives CASSPLSNQPQHF.

The chain couples TRBV9 to TRBJ1-2, with D perhaps TRBD1 (5 bases). V gave up 4 bases and J gave up 4 bases, with 14 bases separating them. Germline V gene data show CDR1 as SGDLS and CDR2 as YYNGEE. The CDR3 is made up of 14 amino acids. This CDR3 is CASSLAGATYGYTF. For the CDR3, the DNA is TGTGCCAGCAGCCTCGCCGGGGCTACCTATGGCTACACCTTC.

This clonotype was seen a handful of times. This chain uses TRBV4-3 with TRBJ2-7; D uncertain. Germline values: CDR1 LGHNA, CDR2 YSLEER. This CDR3 has 15 residues. Between the trimmed V and J ends, which lost 0 bases and 3 bases, there was a span of 12 bases. In DNA form, the CDR3 reads TGCGCCAGCAGCCAAGATCGGCAGCAGATCTACGAGCAGTACTTC. Translated: CASSQDRQQIYEQYF.